One sample yielded the 7 T cell receptor beta chains listed below, sequenced in a study of blood T cells in healthy people across ages. Through a sample-barcoded 5' primer and a J-beta primer mix, a second PCR was run for about 6 to 11 cycles. MiXCR, run by TCRdb on the 5' RACE reads, gives a single entry per CDR3 protein. The sample records over 1,500,000 distinct CDR3 sequences, roughly 43% being singletons. The specimen sequenced was blood. The source is a human donor in good health.

The rearrangement joins TRBV29-1 to TRBJ2-1; maybe TRBD1 (7 bases). V shed 5 bases and J shed 5 bases, with 13 bases lying between them. The CDR3 has 13 residues. Germline assignment: CDR1 SQVTM and CDR2 ANQGSEA. CDR3 nucleotide sequence: TGCAGCGTTCGCAGGGGGGCGCACAATGAGCAGTTCTTC. Protein product: CSVRRGAHNEQFF.

This rearrangement joins TRBV19 to TRBJ2-1, with D uncertain. There are 12 residues in the CDR3. The V end was cut by 7 bases, the J end by 7 bases, with 11 bases between. Germline CDR1 and CDR2: LNHDA and SQIVND (reference sequence). The CDR3 is CASKEPWNEQFF. The CDR3 DNA follows: TGTGCCAGTAAGGAACCTTGGAATGAGCAGTTCTTC.

This clonotype was observed a few times. The V and J genes are TRBV28 and TRBJ1-2; D possibly corresponds to TRBD1 (5 bases). Trimming stripped 6 bases from V and 4 bases from J, with 18 bases between. The CDR3 is 15 amino acids. Germline CDR1 is MDHEN and CDR2 is SYDVKM. CDR3 residues: CASRLGRGLGYGYTF. As DNA, the CDR3 is TGTGCCAGCAGACTGGGTAGGGGACTTGGCTATGGCTACACCTTC.

V and J are TRBV7-2 and TRBJ2-3; 9 bases fit TRBD1. The V gene's germline CDR1 is SGHTA and CDR2 FQGNSA. With 6 bases clipped from V and 2 bases from J, the junction kept 9 bases outside the gene matches. This CDR3 is 16 amino acids long. The CDR3 DNA reads as TGTGCCAGCAGTTCCGGACAGGGGAGGGTCACAGATACGCAGTATTTT. This gives the protein CASSSGQGRVTDTQYF.

Only a few counts were recorded for this clonotype. V gene TRBV4-1 combines with J gene TRBJ2-1; D is uncertain. The CDR3 runs 14 residues. The V gene lost 0 bases and the J gene lost 4 bases, with 7 bases spanning the gap. Looked up from germline, CDR1 is MGHRA and CDR2 is YSYEKL. The CDR3 DNA reads TGCGCCAGCAGCCAAGATACGCGTTACAATGAGCAGTTCTTC. Translated, it gives CASSQDTRYNEQFF.

V and J are TRBV30 and TRBJ1-5; 9 bases match TRBD1. Per the germline V gene, CDR1 is GTSNPN and CDR2 is SVGIG (reference sequence). There are 14 residues in the CDR3. V shed 2 bases, J shed 2 bases, and the junction held 1 base outside the gene matches. Written as DNA, the CDR3 is TGTGCCTGGAGTAGGGACAGGGGCAATCAGCCCCAGCATTTT. Translated, it gives CAWSRDRGNQPQHF.

Concerning this clonotype itself: An end of the junction differs from the germline gene, which may be a read error. The chain has TRBV7-2 and TRBJ2-6, with a weak D call TRBD1 (5 bases). CDR3 length: 17 amino acids. The V gene's germline CDR1 is SGHTA and CDR2 FQGNSA. DNA for the CDR3: TGTGCCGGCAGCACTCAATCAGGGTTCTCTGGGGCCAACGTCCTGACTTTC. This encodes CAGSTQSGFSGANVLTF.